A single sample gave rise to the 29 T cell receptor beta chains below, sequenced in a study of cytomegalovirus exposure and HLA in healthy donors. PCR employed 60 Vbeta and 13 Jbeta primers. Clones were sequenced by immunoSEQ multiplex PCR, and TCRdb holds only the in-frame ones, with some missing. Among 150,000 to 200,000 clones listed, 87% were seen once. Sequenced input: PBMCs. These TCRs come from a girl less than two years old in good health and CMV-seronegative.

This chain connects TRBV6-6 to TRBJ2-3, with 7 bases identical to TRBD1. The CDR3 is 15 residues long. V was clipped by 3 bases and J by 0 bases; unmatched bases: 3. Germline V gene sequence: CDR1 MNHNY, CDR2 SVGAGI (reference sequence). This CDR3 is CASSYRGQSTDTQYF. As DNA, the CDR3 is TGTGCCAGCAGTTATAGGGGGCAAAGCACAGATACGCAGTATTTT.

There are a few counts of this clone. The chain links TRBV29-1 to TRBJ2-5; maybe TRBD1 (5 bases). The germline V gene has CDR1 SQVTM and CDR2 ANQGSEA. This CDR3 has 12 amino acids. V was shortened by 5 bases and J by 5 bases, with 12 bases between the two germline ends. The CDR3 loop reads CSVQGMRETQYF. For the CDR3, the DNA is TGCAGCGTTCAGGGAATGCGGGAGACCCAGTACTTC.

This clone has only a few counts. The J gene is TRBJ2-2, the V gene TRBV4-3, with D perhaps matching TRBD2 (7 bases). V gave up 5 bases and J gave up 6 bases, with 13 bases separating them. CDR1 LGHNA and CDR2 YSLEER come from the germline V gene. There are 14 residues in the CDR3. CDR3 amino acids: CASSIKGGAGELFF. CDR3 sequence (DNA): TGCGCCAGCAGCATCAAGGGGGGGGCCGGGGAGCTGTTTTTT.

The rearrangement joins TRBV6-5 to TRBJ2-3, with D possibly being TRBD2 (5 bases). This CDR3 spans 14 amino acids. Germline lookup yields CDR1 MNHEY and CDR2 SVGAGI. Trimming removed 6 bases at V and 2 bases at J, with 12 bases between. CDR3 nucleotide sequence: TGTGCCAGCAGAGGGAGCGCTACCACAGATACGCAGTATTTT. Its translation: CASRGSATTDTQYF.

The CDR3 protein is CASSRQGSRNTEAFF. DNA of the CDR3: TGTGCCAGTAGTAGGCAGGGGTCCCGGAACACTGAAGCTTTCTTT. This rearrangement joins TRBV19 to TRBJ1-1; D is possibly TRBD1 (6 bases). Trimming took 4 bases from V and 1 from J, leaving 13 bases between them. The CDR3 sequence is 15 residues long. The germline CDR1 and CDR2 sequences are LNHDA and SQIVND (reference sequence).

The CDR3 is CASSPQGLAGFNGELFF. The CDR3 DNA sequence: TGTGCCAGCAGCCCCCAAGGACTAGCGGGTTTTAACGGGGAGCTGTTTTTT. J is TRBJ2-2 and V is TRBV7-3; 11 positions agree with TRBD2. Germline CDR1 SGHTA, CDR2 FQGTGA. The J segment lost 7 bases and the V segment lost 5 bases, leaving 12 bases of the junction unmatched. This CDR3 spans 17 amino acids.

This clone was seen just once. This CDR3 reads CASSESLAAGGNEQFF. The CDR3 DNA sequence: TGTGCCAGCAGTGAATCCCTAGCGGCGGGTGGCAATGAGCAGTTCTTC. The chain links TRBV6-1 to TRBJ2-1; 7 nucleotides line up with TRBD2. The germline CDR1 and CDR2 sequences are MNHNS and SASEGT. The CDR3 spans 16 residues. The J segment lost 6 bases and the V segment lost 2 bases, leaving 10 bases of the junction unmatched.

The CDR3 region has the DNA TGTGCCAGCACTCAAGCGGGACAGGGGACAGATACGCAGTATTTT. The encoded protein is CASTQAGQGTDTQYF. The rearrangement links TRBV7-9 to TRBJ2-3; TRBD1 matches at 10 bases. The CDR3 has 15 amino acids. Unmatched junction bases numbered 7, after V lost 7 bases and J lost 3 bases. Germline V gene sequence: CDR1 SEHNR, CDR2 FQNEAQ (reference sequence).

This clone was detected a few times. The CDR3 nucleotides are TGTGCCACCAGCAGACCCGGGATCCACGAGCAGTACTTC. Encoded protein: CATSRPGIHEQYF. This chain uses TRBV15 with TRBJ2-7; perhaps TRBD2 as D (5 bases). The germline V gene has CDR1 LNHNV and CDR2 YYDKDF (reference sequence). The CDR3 is 13 residues long. V was clipped by 2 bases and J by 5 bases, with 10 bases between them.

V is TRBV9 and J is TRBJ2-1, with 8 bases lining up with TRBD2. J gave up 0 bases and V 0 bases, and 2 bases lay outside the gene matches. The germline V gene has CDR1 SGDLS and CDR2 YYNGEE. The CDR3 contains 16 residues. CDR3 bases: TGTGCCAGCAGCGTAGGTAGCGGGGTCTCCTACAATGAGCAGTTCTTC. The encoded protein is CASSVGSGVSYNEQFF.

CDR3 sequence: CASSLDQGEQYF. CDR3 in DNA: TGTGCCAGCAGCTTAGATCAGGGTGAGCAGTACTTC. This chain joins TRBV11-2 and TRBJ2-5, with D maybe TRBD1 (5 bases). The V gene's germline CDR1 is SGHAT and CDR2 FQNNGV. V lost 0 bases, J lost 11 bases, and 10 bases lay in between. This CDR3 is 12 amino acids long.

The rearrangement joins TRBV6-4 to TRBJ2-1, with D perhaps TRBD2 (6 bases). Germline V CDR1 and CDR2: MRHNA, SNTAGT. This CDR3 comprises 15 residues. The V gene lost 6 bases and the J gene lost 5 bases, with 17 bases spanning the gap. The CDR3 region is CASRMEAGTHNEQFF. CDR3 DNA sequence: TGTGCCAGCAGGATGGAGGCCGGGACTCACAATGAGCAGTTCTTC.

The rearrangement uses TRBV7-2 and TRBJ2-7; D unresolved. This CDR3 region has 13 residues. V lost 1 base and J 5 bases, leaving 9 bases between the germline ends. Per germline, CDR1 SGHTA and CDR2 FQGNSA. CDR3 protein: CASSLVQVHEQYF. As DNA, the CDR3 is TGTGCCAGCAGCTTAGTCCAGGTCCACGAGCAGTACTTC.

The chain couples TRBV7-9 to TRBJ2-4, with D possibly TRBD2 on 5 matching bases. Germline assignment: CDR1 SEHNR and CDR2 FQNEAQ (reference sequence). This CDR3 spans 19 amino acids. Trimming pared 1 base from V and 0 bases from J, leaving 19 bases between. CDR3 protein: CASSLGGLKGDIAKNIQYF. The CDR3 DNA follows: TGTGCCAGCAGCTTAGGCGGGTTAAAGGGCGATATAGCCAAAAACATTCAGTACTTC.

The V call is TRBV13, the J call TRBJ2-1; D gene uncertain. Trimming stripped 5 bases from V and 5 bases from J, with 4 bases between. Germline V gives CDR1 PRHDT, CDR2 FYEKMQ (reference sequence). This CDR3 has 11 amino acids. The CDR3 spells CASSPHNEQFF. CDR3 DNA: TGTGCCAGCAGCCCTCACAATGAGCAGTTCTTC.

This clone showed up just a few times. The chain recombines TRBV28 with TRBJ2-1, with TRBD2 identical over 12 bases. The length of the CDR3 is 17 residues. After removal of 3 bases from V and 5 bases from J, the junction contained 8 bases not matched to a gene. The germline CDR1 and CDR2 sequences are MDHEN and SYDVKM. The CDR3 protein is CASSFRLAGERNNEQFF. The CDR3 DNA sequence: TGTGCCAGCAGTTTCCGACTAGCGGGAGAGCGCAACAATGAGCAGTTCTTC. The variable domain in full, completed from reference TRBV28 and TRBJ2-1, reads DVKVTQSSRYLVKRTGEKVFLECVQDMDHENMFWYRQDPGLGLRLIYFSYDVKMKEKGDIPEGYSVSREKKERFSLILESASTNQTSMYLCASSFRLAGERNNEQFFGPGTRLTVL.

The chain combines TRBV10-1 with TRBJ2-1, with 10 positions matching TRBD2. The CDR3 runs to 16 residues. The ends lost 7 bases at V and 10 bases at J; junction bases unmatched: 16. CDR1 WNHNN and CDR2 SYGVQD come from the germline V gene (reference sequence). The CDR3, as DNA: TGCGCCAGCATCCCGGGTCTGGAGCGGGAGGGGGGGGAGCAGTTCTTC. This translates into CASIPGLEREGGEQFF.

The rearrangement joins TRBV10-3 to TRBJ1-2; 10 bases are a match to TRBD1. Germline lookup yields CDR1 ENHRY and CDR2 SYGVKD. This CDR3 has 14 amino acids. J lost 4 bases, V lost 7 bases, and 6 bases had no gene match. The CDR3 DNA reads TGTGCCATCACCCGGGACAGGGGAACCTATGGCTACACCTTC. Encoded protein: CAITRDRGTYGYTF.

This sequence joins TRBV5-6 and TRBJ1-2; the D gene is possibly TRBD1 (5 bases). The V gene lost 3 bases and the J gene lost 2 bases, with 14 bases spanning the gap. CDR1 and CDR2 from the germline V gene are SGHDT and YYEEEE. CDR3 size: 15 residues. CDR3 amino acids: CASSSLRGRNYGYTF. For the CDR3, the DNA is TGTGCCAGCAGCTCCCTTCGGGGGAGGAACTATGGCTACACCTTC.

The rearrangement uses TRBV19 and TRBJ1-5, with TRBD1 matching over 8 bases. CDR1 is LNHDA and CDR2 is SQIVND in the germline V gene (reference sequence). Losses at the gene ends were 3 bases for V and 2 bases for J; bases not matched to a gene: 3. There are 15 residues in the CDR3. DNA for the CDR3: TGTGCCAGTAGTATTACGACAGGGGGCAATCAGCCCCAGCATTTT. Translating it yields CASSITTGGNQPQHF.

As for this clone: Since the CDR3 does not end with the conserved phenylalanine or tryptophan, this likely comes from a read error. The CDR3 spells CASSIDPSEVYEQYL. CDR3 DNA: TGTGCCAGTAGTATAGACCCTTCCGAGGTCTACGAGCAGTACCTC. The chain couples TRBV19 to TRBJ2-7; D remains unclear. The CDR3 has 15 residues. The V gene's germline CDR1 is LNHDA and CDR2 SQIVND (reference sequence). V was pared by 0 bases and J by 3 bases, with 12 bases between.

This clone was detected only a few times. This chain connects TRBV4-1 to TRBJ2-2; 9 bases are a match to TRBD1. Germline values: CDR1 MGHRA, CDR2 YSYEKL. J was trimmed by 6 bases and V by 3 bases; bases with no gene match: 8. The CDR3 length is 16 residues. Here the CDR3 reads CASSQGGQGLAGELFF. The CDR3 nucleotides are TGCGCCAGCAGCCAGGGGGGACAGGGTTTAGCCGGGGAGCTGTTTTTT.

This clone was seen once. The chain combines TRBV4-2 with TRBJ2-1, with 12 positions matching TRBD2. Per germline, CDR1 LGHNA and CDR2 YNFKEQ. Trimming took 0 bases from V and 8 from J; bases not matched to a gene: 5. The CDR3 contains 16 residues. The CDR3: CASSQDLAGGQDEQFF. CDR3 nucleotides: TGTGCCAGCAGCCAAGACCTAGCGGGGGGGCAGGATGAGCAGTTCTTC.

The gene calls are TRBV2 and TRBJ2-4; D is undetermined. The CDR3 is 12 residues long. V was pared by 8 bases and J by 4 bases, with 9 bases between. Germline V CDR1 and CDR2: SNHLY, FYNNEI. In DNA form, the CDR3 reads TGTGCCAGCCTCGGTCGGAAAAACATTCAGTACTTC. It yields the protein CASLGRKNIQYF.

The V call is TRBV7-3, the J call TRBJ2-2, with D possibly TRBD1 on 6 matching bases. Looked up from germline, CDR1 is SGHTA and CDR2 is FQGTGA. The CDR3 is 17 amino acids. Trimming removed 1 base at V and 4 bases at J, with 16 bases between. The CDR3 loop is CASSLRTGLRGTGELFF. The CDR3, as DNA: TGTGCCAGCAGCTTAAGAACAGGGTTACGAGGCACCGGGGAGCTGTTTTTT.

V gene TRBV7-9 combines with J gene TRBJ2-3; TRBD1 is a possible D gene (5 bases). Germline values: CDR1 SEHNR, CDR2 FQNEAQ (reference sequence). The CDR3 totals 12 residues. Trimming took off 5 bases at V and 5 bases at J, with 8 bases between the two ends. The chain's CDR3 is CASSQGKDTQYF. For the CDR3, the DNA is TGTGCCAGCAGCCAGGGCAAAGATACGCAGTATTTT. Variable domain in full (rest from reference TRBV7-9 and TRBJ2-3): DTGVSQNPRHKITKRGQNVTFRCDPISEHNRLYWYRQTLGQGPEFLTYFQNEAQLEKSRLLSDRFSAERPKGSFSTLEIQRTEQGDSAMYLCASSQGKDTQYFGPGTRLTVL.

The chain recombines TRBV11-2 with TRBJ2-5; no clear D gene. CDR3 length equals 11 residues. The V end lost 5 bases, the J end lost 2 bases, and 3 bases lay between the germline ends. Germline CDR1 is SGHAT and CDR2 is FQNNGV. CDR3 sequence reads: CASSQQETQYF. CDR3 bases: TGTGCCAGCAGCCAGCAAGAGACCCAGTACTTC.

J is TRBJ2-1 and V is TRBV27; D might be TRBD2 (8 bases). V gave up 2 bases and J gave up 3 bases, with 14 bases separating them. Germline-derived CDR1 and CDR2 are MNHEY and SMNVEV (reference sequence). This CDR3 is 16 amino acids long. CDR3 sequence: CASSLRGLAGYNEQFF. The CDR3 region has the DNA TGTGCCAGCAGTTTAAGGGGGCTAGCGGGCTACAATGAGCAGTTCTTC.

The chain employs TRBV10-2 and TRBJ1-5, with 8 bases that match TRBD1. With V trimmed by 10 bases and J by 2 bases, 7 bases remained unmatched. The CDR3 consists of 14 residues. Germline V lookup: CDR1 WSHSY, CDR2 SAAADI. The chain's CDR3 is CATDLGQGNQPQHF. Here the CDR3 DNA reads TGCGCCACCGACCTGGGACAGGGCAATCAGCCCCAGCATTTT.